The 29 T cell receptor beta chains reported below all come from one sample, sequenced in a study of regulatory dendritic cells for organ transplantation. TCRdb keeps only in-frame clones here, not all; method: immunoSEQ multiplex PCR. The repertoire consists of approximately 28,000 clones, with roughly 84% occurring once and the leading ten covering approximately 0.4%. The sequenced material came from naive CD8+ T cells from blood. The subset here: CD45RA+ naive T cells. All receptors derive from a human donor in good health.

The genes are TRBV7-9 and TRBJ2-2, with 10 bases aligning to TRBD2. With 5 bases clipped from V and 3 bases from J, the junction kept 9 bases outside the gene matches. Germline CDR1 SEHNR, CDR2 FQNEAQ (reference sequence). This CDR3 comprises 17 residues. CDR3 amino acids: CASSRILAGPYTGELFF. In nucleotides, the CDR3 is TGTGCCAGCAGCCGTATACTAGCGGGGCCCTACACCGGGGAGCTGTTTTTT.

The chain recombines TRBV27 with TRBJ1-6; weak D call: TRBD1 (5 bases). CDR3 length: 16 amino acids. V was trimmed by 3 bases and J by 4 bases, leaving 13 bases between them. From germline, CDR1 is MNHEY and CDR2 SMNVEV (reference sequence). The CDR3 loop is CASSLRGTAYNSPLHF. The DNA for the CDR3 is TGTGCCAGCAGTTTGCGGGGGACGGCTTATAATTCACCCCTCCACTTT.

The chain links TRBV5-1 to TRBJ2-2; TRBD2 matches 11 bases. Germline V gene sequence: CDR1 SGHRS, CDR2 YFSETQ. This CDR3 spans 17 amino acids. Trimming at V came to 0 bases and at J to 4 bases, leaving 5 bases not matched to a gene. As DNA, the CDR3 is TGCGCCAGCAGCTTGGTTACTAGCGGGGGTCCCACCGGGGAGCTGTTTTTT. This gives the protein CASSLVTSGGPTGELFF.

The chain employs TRBV25-1 and TRBJ1-1, with D perhaps TRBD1 (5 bases). Germline V gives CDR1 MGHDK, CDR2 SYGVNS. CDR3 length equals 15 residues. Trimming removed 1 base at V and 1 base at J, with 10 bases between. Written as DNA, the CDR3 is TGTGCCAGCAGTGAATTAGGGGTTGAGAACACTGAAGCTTTCTTT. The encoded protein is CASSELGVENTEAFF.

The chain uses TRBV5-5 and TRBJ1-4; possible D gene TRBD1, 6 bases. The germline CDR1 and CDR2 sequences are SGHKS and YYEKEE (reference sequence). This CDR3 comprises 15 residues. The V and J ends lost 0 bases and 5 bases respectively, with 11 bases between them. The CDR3 nucleotides read TGTGCCAGCAGCTTGGAGGACGGACAGAATGAAAAACTGTTTTTT. Translated, it gives CASSLEDGQNEKLFF.

The rearrangement links TRBV7-8 to TRBJ2-1; 8 bases align to TRBD2. The CDR3 loop spans 19 amino acids. CDR1 SGHVS and CDR2 FQNEAQ come from the germline V gene. Unmatched junction bases numbered 19, after V lost 2 bases and J lost 7 bases. Here the CDR3 reads CASSLSGSGGLFALNEQFF. As DNA, the CDR3 is TGTGCCAGCAGCTTATCCGGGAGCGGGGGCCTATTTGCCCTTAATGAGCAGTTCTTC.

The V and J genes are TRBV13 and TRBJ2-4; 16 nucleotides align to TRBD2. CDR3 length: 18 amino acids. Germline values: CDR1 PRHDT, CDR2 FYEKMQ (reference sequence). V lost 5 bases and J lost 6; bases outside the gene matches: 10. CDR3: CASSPSGTSGGAGNIQYF. The CDR3 DNA reads TGTGCCAGCAGCCCGTCCGGGACTAGCGGGGGGGCGGGAAACATTCAGTACTTC.

V gene TRBV10-2 combines with J gene TRBJ2-2; D may be TRBD1 (6 bases). Trimming took 1 base from V and 6 from J, leaving 12 bases between them. The CDR3 runs to 15 residues. Germline V gene data show CDR1 as WSHSY and CDR2 as SAAADI. The CDR3 DNA sequence: TGCGCCAGCAGTGAGTTCACAGGGATCCCCGGGGAGCTGTTTTTT. Encoded protein: CASSEFTGIPGELFF.

The gene calls are TRBV27 and TRBJ2-3; 11 bases line up with TRBD2. The V and J ends lost 5 bases and 2 bases, in that order; junction bases with no gene match: 6. CDR1 MNHEY and CDR2 SMNVEV come from the germline V gene (reference sequence). The length of the CDR3 is 16 residues. The CDR3 nucleotides read TGTGCCAGCAGTGAACGACTAGCGGGGAACACAGATACGCAGTATTTT. Translation gives CASSERLAGNTDTQYF.

The CDR3 loop reads CASSPSWDRVPYEQYF. Written as DNA, the CDR3 is TGCGCCAGCAGCCCAAGTTGGGACAGGGTCCCCTACGAGCAGTACTTC. This chain joins TRBV4-1 and TRBJ2-7; 9 bases are a match to TRBD1. Looked up from germline, CDR1 is MGHRA and CDR2 is YSYEKL. The ends lost 4 bases at V and 2 bases at J; junction bases unmatched: 9. The CDR3 has 16 residues.

The J gene is TRBJ1-5, the V gene TRBV7-9; 8 bases match TRBD1. This CDR3 region has 13 residues. Germline CDR1 reads SEHNR; CDR2 reads FQNEAQ (reference sequence). V gave up 6 bases and J gave up 5 bases; unmatched junction bases: 3. CDR3 sequence (DNA): TGTGCCAGCAGTTCGACAGGGGATCAGCCCCAGCATTTT. Translation gives CASSSTGDQPQHF.

This clone occurred once. CDR3 DNA: TGTGCCAGCAGCCGGCGGGACAGGGAGTCAGATACGCAGTATTTT. It is translated as CASSRRDRESDTQYF. V gene TRBV13 combines with J gene TRBJ2-3; TRBD1 matches 9 bases. The CDR3 runs 15 residues. After removal of 5 bases from V and 4 bases from J, the junction contained 7 bases not matched to a gene. CDR1 is PRHDT and CDR2 is FYEKMQ in the germline V gene (reference sequence).

This clone has a single count. V is TRBV5-1 and J is TRBJ2-1, with D unresolved. The germline V gene encodes CDR1 SGHRS and CDR2 YFSETQ. V was shortened by 0 bases and J by 6 bases, with 13 bases between the two germline ends. This CDR3 is built from 15 residues. The CDR3 nucleotides read TGCGCCAGCAGCTTGGATTGGGCAGTTAGCAATGAGCAGTTCTTC. Translated, it gives CASSLDWAVSNEQFF.

The chain recombines TRBV6-6 with TRBJ1-6, with D possibly TRBD1 on 5 matching bases. Between the trimmed V and J ends, which lost 4 bases and 0 bases, there was a span of 7 bases. From germline, CDR1 is MNHNY and CDR2 SVGAGI (reference sequence). CDR3 length: 15 amino acids. CDR3 sequence (DNA): TGTGCCAGCAGTTTTAGGGGCTCCTATAATTCACCCCTCCACTTT. As protein: CASSFRGSYNSPLHF.

This clone was found a few times. The chain uses TRBV7-9 and TRBJ2-7; 10 nucleotides agree with TRBD1. Trimming cost V 4 bases and J 2 bases; bases outside gene matches: 5. The CDR3 is made up of 15 amino acids. Germline V gene sequence: CDR1 SEHNR, CDR2 FQNEAQ (reference sequence). The CDR3 coding sequence is TGTGCCAGCAGCTCCCGACAGGGGGCGGCCTACGAGCAGTACTTC. Translated, it gives CASSSRQGAAYEQYF.

The chain couples TRBV4-1 to TRBJ2-3; TRBD2 matches 7 bases. Germline V CDR1 and CDR2: MGHRA, YSYEKL. V was clipped by 1 base and J by 11 bases; unmatched bases: 12. The CDR3 consists of 15 residues. CDR3 sequence: CASSQGLLADPEQYF. The CDR3 region has the DNA TGCGCCAGCAGCCAAGGGTTGCTAGCGGACCCGGAGCAGTATTTT.

This sequence joins TRBV19 and TRBJ1-2; TRBD1 might be the D (5 bases). With 8 bases removed from V and 4 bases from J, the gap between germline ends came to 8 bases. The germline CDR1 and CDR2 sequences are LNHDA and SQIVND (reference sequence). The CDR3 is 11 residues long. The CDR3 loop reads CASRQGYGYTF. The CDR3 DNA follows: TGTGCCAGTCGTCAGGGCTATGGCTACACCTTC.

This clone was found a few times. The rearrangement uses TRBV4-1 and TRBJ2-7; 8 bases fit TRBD2. CDR3 length: 13 residues. From germline, CDR1 is MGHRA and CDR2 YSYEKL. V gave up 4 bases and J gave up 7 bases; unmatched junction bases: 6. CDR3: CASSRGLEREQYF. In DNA form, the CDR3 reads TGCGCCAGCAGCCGGGGACTAGAGCGGGAGCAGTACTTC.

The chain joins TRBV6-5 to TRBJ2-3, with 9 bases aligning to TRBD2. V lost 10 bases to trimming and J lost 6 bases; unmatched junction nucleotides: 8. The V gene's germline CDR1 is MNHEY and CDR2 SVGAGI. This CDR3 region has 13 residues. In DNA, the CDR3 is TGTGCCATCAGGCGGGGGGGCCCCGATACGCAGTATTTT. This codes for CAIRRGGPDTQYF.

The V gene is TRBV7-9, the J gene TRBJ2-5; 8 nucleotides align to TRBD2. V dropped 5 bases and J dropped 5; count of bases not matched to a gene: 13. CDR1 is SEHNR and CDR2 is FQNEAQ in the germline V gene (reference sequence). This CDR3 is 16 amino acids long. CDR3 nucleotide sequence: TGTGCCAGCAGCCCCAGACTAGCGAAGGATTTGGAGACCCAGTACTTC. It specifies CASSPRLAKDLETQYF.

This chain uses TRBV9 with TRBJ1-1; D uncertain. The CDR3 is 13 amino acids. V was trimmed by 2 bases and J by 4 bases, leaving 9 bases between them. Germline assignment: CDR1 SGDLS and CDR2 YYNGEE. CDR3 DNA sequence: TGTGCCAGCAGCGTGACTGATTCCACTGAAGCTTTCTTT. As protein: CASSVTDSTEAFF.

The chain has TRBV5-6 and TRBJ2-4; 7 nucleotides agree with TRBD2. V shed 4 bases and J 5 bases; nucleotides not matched to a gene: 6. Germline lookup yields CDR1 SGHDT and CDR2 YYEEEE. This CDR3 has 14 amino acids. The CDR3 loop reads CASSPGLRENIQYF. As DNA, the CDR3 is TGTGCCAGCAGCCCGGGACTAAGGGAAAACATTCAGTACTTC.

The CDR3 protein is CASSFFPGVTYEQYF. The CDR3 DNA is TGTGCCAGCAGCTTTTTTCCGGGGGTTACCTACGAGCAGTACTTC. The chain couples TRBV11-2 to TRBJ2-7; weak D call: TRBD2 (6 bases). CDR3 length equals 15 residues. V was trimmed by 3 bases and J by 2 bases, leaving 14 bases between them. Germline loops: CDR1 SGHAT, CDR2 FQNNGV. Based on the CDR3 plus reference TRBV11-2 and TRBJ2-7, the full variable domain is EAGVAQSPRYKIIEKRQSVAFWCNPISGHATLYWYQQILGQGPKLLIQFQNNGVVDDSQLPKDRFSAERLKGVDSTLKIQPAKLEDSAVYLCASSFFPGVTYEQYFGPGTRLTVT.

This chain links TRBV27 with TRBJ1-5; D is unclear. There are 15 residues in the CDR3. The ends were cut back, 6 bases at V and 0 bases at J, with 12 bases in the middle. Germline CDR1 reads MNHEY; CDR2 reads SMNVEV (reference sequence). The CDR3 reads CASRTSYYSNQPQHF. CDR3 DNA sequence: TGTGCCAGCAGAACCTCATACTATAGCAATCAGCCCCAGCATTTT.

This chain connects TRBV27 to TRBJ1-2, with TRBD1 matching 9 bases. V was clipped by 5 bases and J by 6 bases; unmatched bases: 7. The CDR3 loop spans 14 amino acids. Germline V CDR1 and CDR2: MNHEY, SMNVEV (reference sequence). CDR3 protein: CASSPGQGWNGYTF. Written as DNA, the CDR3 is TGTGCCAGCAGTCCGGGACAGGGTTGGAATGGCTACACCTTC.

This clone was seen a handful of times. V and J are TRBV9 and TRBJ2-7, with 10 positions matching TRBD1. Trimming took 3 bases from V and 6 from J; bases not matched to a gene: 6. Germline V gene data show CDR1 as SGDLS and CDR2 as YYNGEE. The CDR3 is 14 amino acids. CDR3 region: CASSAGTGVFEQYF. The CDR3 bases are TGTGCCAGCAGCGCCGGGACAGGGGTATTCGAGCAGTACTTC. The whole variable domain, filled in from reference TRBV9 and TRBJ2-7, reads DSGVTQTPKHLITATGQRVTLRCSPRSGDLSVYWYQQSLDQGLQFLIQYYNGEERAKGNILERFSAQQFPDLHSELNLSSLELGDSALYFCASSAGTGVFEQYFGPGTRLTVT.

This clone has just a few counts. The V call is TRBV29-1, the J call TRBJ1-1, with TRBD1 matching 7 bases. V lost 1 base, J lost 3 bases, and 5 bases stayed unmatched. This CDR3 is built from 14 residues. Germline V gives CDR1 SQVTM, CDR2 ANQGSEA. The CDR3 is CSVEGVGGYTEAFF. The CDR3 DNA sequence: TGCAGCGTTGAAGGAGTAGGGGGCTACACTGAAGCTTTCTTT.

The chain employs TRBV7-9 and TRBJ2-1; tentatively, D is TRBD1 (6 bases). Germline-derived CDR1 and CDR2 are SEHNR and FQNEAQ (reference sequence). The CDR3 has 11 amino acids. Trimming pared 3 bases from V and 10 bases from J, leaving 7 bases between. The CDR3 DNA sequence: TGTGCCAGCAGCTTGGGGACAGAGCAGTTCTTC. It yields the protein CASSLGTEQFF.

The CDR3, as DNA: TGTGCCAGCATAAATCGGGGGGCCGGAGACAATGAGCAGTTCTTC. Encoded protein: CASINRGAGDNEQFF. This chain links TRBV27 with TRBJ2-1; possible D gene TRBD2, 7 bases. The CDR3 runs to 15 residues. Trimming pared 7 bases from V and 5 bases from J, leaving 18 bases between. The germline gives CDR1 MNHEY, CDR2 SMNVEV (reference sequence).